The clone carrying this T cell receptor (beta chain) has ten or more counts. The antigen is not known. The sample comes from a study of CD8 T cells in ankylosing spondylitis. Study conclusions and caveats: Blood from ankylosing spondylitis patients appeared to carry a characteristic roughly 8-variant TCR beta motif. CD8+ disease-linked clones were present at relatively low frequencies in blood. Significant enrichment of disease-linked clones was reportedly seen in matched ankylosing spondylitis synovial fluid.

The CDR3 totals 15 residues. The V gene end was trimmed by 7 bases and the J gene end by 8 bases; junction bases not matched to a gene: 13. The TCR beta libraries were generated through quantitative 5'-RACE incorporating molecular barcodes. Using its own MiXCR run on the 5' RACE reads, TCRdb lists one record per CDR3 protein. The profile shows 200,000 or so distinct CDR3 sequences, about 20% of them singletons. This TCR was recovered from a male donor aged 10 to 30 with ankylosing spondylitis or in good health (not recorded which). Sequenced input: blood, either unsorted or a sorted T cell fraction (not recorded which). The rearrangement joins TRBV12-3 or TRBV12-4 to TRBJ2-3, with 9 bases identical to TRBD2. The CDR3 nucleotides are TGTGCCAGCAAGTGGGCAGCGGGAGGTCGGGCTACGCAGTATTTT. Its protein product is CASKWAAGGRATQYF.